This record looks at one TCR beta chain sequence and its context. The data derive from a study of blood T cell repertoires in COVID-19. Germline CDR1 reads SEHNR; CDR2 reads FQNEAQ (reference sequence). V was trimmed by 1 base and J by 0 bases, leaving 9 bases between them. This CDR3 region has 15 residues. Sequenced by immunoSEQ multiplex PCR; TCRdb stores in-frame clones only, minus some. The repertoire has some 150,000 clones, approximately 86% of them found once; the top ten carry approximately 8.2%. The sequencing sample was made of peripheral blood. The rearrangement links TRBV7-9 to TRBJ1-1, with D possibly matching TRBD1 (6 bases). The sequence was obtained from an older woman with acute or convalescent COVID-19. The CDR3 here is CASSLDGQLNTEAFF. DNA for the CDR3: TGTGCCAGCAGCTTAGATGGACAGCTGAACACTGAAGCTTTCTTT.